This T cell receptor (beta chain) was found in a study of naive and memory T cell subsets. V was cut by 8 bases and J by 14 bases, with 13 bases left in between. CDR1 and CDR2 from the germline V gene are MNHNY and SVGAGI (reference sequence). This CDR3 comprises 11 residues. An equimolar mix of two oligonucleotides served as the beta constant-region primer for TRBC1 and TRBC2. Each CDR3 protein gets one entry after TCRdb re-called the UMI-ligation and nested PCR reads with MiXCR. The sample yields tens of thousands of distinct CDR3 sequences, 13% seen once. In this sample, this clonotype turned up many times.

This sequence was found in a human donor in good health. Sequencing was done on a sample of effector memory CD4+ T cells from blood. The subset was: effector memory, CD45RA- CD27-. The chain recombines TRBV6-6 with TRBJ1-6; D not resolved. Written as DNA, the CDR3 is TGTGCCAGCGGAGAGGCAGGTTCCCTCCACTTT. It translates to CASGEAGSLHF.